Each of the 22 T cell receptor beta chains below was sequenced from the same sample in a study of monozygotic twins with inflammatory bowel disease. After re-calling the 5' RACE reads, TCRdb lists one entry per CDR3 protein, DNA absent. Listed are fewer than 450,000 distinct CDR3 sequences; just over 2.5% falls within the top ten. Sequenced sample: blood. These receptors were collected from a human donor with ulcerative colitis or Crohn's disease, or a healthy co-twin of an affected twin (not recorded which).

This chain uses TRBV5-4 with TRBJ1-6. Per germline, CDR1 SGHNT and CDR2 YYREEE (reference sequence). There are 17 residues in the CDR3. The CDR3 sequence is CASSLGARTAVGSPLHF. Based on the CDR3 plus reference TRBV5-4 and TRBJ1-6, the full variable domain is ETGVTQSPTHLIKTRGQQVTLRCSSQSGHNTVSWYQQALGQGPQFIFQYYREEENGRGNFPPRFSGLQFPNYSSELNVNALELDDSALYLCASSLGARTAVGSPLHFGNGTRLTVT.

The J gene is TRBJ1-3, the V gene TRBV5-1. Germline loops: CDR1 SGHRS, CDR2 YFSETQ. The CDR3 length is 13 residues. The CDR3 sequence: CASSPRQGNSIYF.

The chain combines TRBV7-9 with TRBJ2-4; TCRdb reports TRBD1, a call that lacks DNA to check it against. The CDR3 covers 15 residues. Germline V gene lookup returns CDR1 SEHNR and CDR2 FQNEAQ (reference sequence). This CDR3 is CASRSSRGPKNIQYF.

The rearrangement links TRBV24-1 to TRBJ2-6. Germline V gene sequence: CDR1 KGHDR, CDR2 SFDVKD. This CDR3 has 15 amino acids. The CDR3 spells CATSDFRSGANVLTF.

V gene TRBV9 combines with J gene TRBJ2-7; the TCRdb D gene call, TRBD1, has no DNA to confirm it. The CDR3 runs to 13 residues. Germline V gives CDR1 SGDLS, CDR2 YYNGEE. The CDR3 loop is CASSNRRLDEQYF.

This chain joins TRBV6-2 or TRBV6-3 and TRBJ2-5. The CDR3 spans 14 residues. Germline V lookup: CDR1 MNHEY, CDR2 SVGEGT. The CDR3 is CASRPRLNQETQYF.

The V and J genes are TRBV3-1 and TRBJ2-3; the D call from TCRdb, TRBD1, cannot be confirmed without DNA. The germline CDR1 and CDR2 sequences are LGHDT and YNNKEL (reference sequence). The CDR3 extends over 15 amino acids. The CDR3: CASSYGQGATDTQYF.

This chain joins TRBV28 and TRBJ2-2. CDR1 MDHEN and CDR2 SYDVKM come from the germline V gene. The CDR3 has 15 amino acids. This chain's CDR3 is CASSPGIGNTGELFF. Full variable domain (remainder filled in from reference TRBV28 and TRBJ2-2): DVKVTQSSRYLVKRTGEKVFLECVQDMDHENMFWYRQDPGLGLRLIYFSYDVKMKEKGDIPEGYSVSREKKERFSLILESASTNQTSMYLCASSPGIGNTGELFFGEGSRLTVL.

The chain is built from TRBV30 and TRBJ2-6; TCRdb returns TRBD1, unconfirmable since there is no DNA. The CDR3 length is 15 residues. Germline-derived CDR1 and CDR2 are GTSNPN and SVGIG (reference sequence). The CDR3: CAWSGGRSGANVLTF.

V and J are TRBV6-5 and TRBJ1-5. CDR1 and CDR2 (germline): MNHEY, SVGAGI. The CDR3 loop spans 15 amino acids. CDR3 in amino acids: CASSYGLAVDQPQHF.

The chain joins TRBV5-1 to TRBJ1-4; TCRdb designates TRBD1, a call that cannot be tested without DNA. CDR3 size: 15 residues. Germline lookup yields CDR1 SGHRS and CDR2 YFSETQ. The CDR3 here is CASSLEQGIIEKLFF. Supplemented by reference TRBV5-1 and TRBJ1-4, the full variable domain reads KAGVTQTPRYLIKTRGQQVTLSCSPISGHRSVSWYQQTPGQGLQFLFEYFSETQRNKGNFPGRFSGRQFSNSRSEMNVSTLELGDSALYLCASSLEQGIIEKLFFGSGTQLSVL.

The V and J genes are TRBV4-3 and TRBJ2-7; TCRdb outputs TRBD1, but without DNA this stays unchecked. The CDR3 consists of 15 residues. From germline, CDR1 is LGHNA and CDR2 YSLEER. The CDR3 sequence is CASSQTTGSSYEQYF.

The chain's CDR3 is CSVAEPGTGNNEQFF. The genes are TRBV29-1 and TRBJ2-1; the D call from TCRdb, TRBD1, cannot be confirmed without DNA. The CDR3 consists of 15 residues. CDR1 is SQVTM, CDR2 ANQGSEA, per germline.

The gene calls are TRBV7-2 and TRBJ2-5; checking the TCRdb D call of TRBD1 is not possible without DNA. Germline V gene sequence: CDR1 SGHTA, CDR2 FQGNSA. The CDR3 has 16 residues. CDR3 loop: CASSLSHSGGTETQYF.

The V gene is TRBV25-1, the J gene TRBJ1-1. Germline V gene lookup returns CDR1 MGHDK and CDR2 SYGVNS. The CDR3 is 13 amino acids. The CDR3 loop reads CASSEGRDTEAFF.

The chain carries TRBV4-3 and TRBJ2-3; the D call from TCRdb, TRBD1, cannot be confirmed without DNA. There are 15 residues in the CDR3. CDR1 and CDR2 from the germline V gene are LGHNA and YSLEER. The CDR3: CASSQAPDGGDTQYF.

V gene TRBV18 combines with J gene TRBJ2-1; TCRdb calls TRBD2, which cannot be checked without DNA. The CDR3 has 15 amino acids. Germline CDR1 reads KGHSH; CDR2 reads LQKENI. This CDR3 reads CASSPRSGAVNEQFF. The full variable domain, in which reference TRBV18 and TRBJ2-1 provide the parts outside the CDR3, is NAGVMQNPRHLVRRRGQEARLRCSPMKGHSHVYWYRQLPEEGLKFMVYLQKENIIDESGMPKERFSAEFPKEGPSILRIQQVVRGDSAAYFCASSPRSGAVNEQFFGPGTRLTVL.

This chain uses TRBV5-1 with TRBJ2-3; no DNA is available, so the TRBD1 call from TCRdb remains unchecked. CDR3 length: 16 residues. The germline V gene has CDR1 SGHRS and CDR2 YFSETQ. The CDR3 loop is CASSLDRGRLEDTQYF. Complete variable domain (other parts from reference TRBV5-1 and TRBJ2-3): KAGVTQTPRYLIKTRGQQVTLSCSPISGHRSVSWYQQTPGQGLQFLFEYFSETQRNKGNFPGRFSGRQFSNSRSEMNVSTLELGDSALYLCASSLDRGRLEDTQYFGPGTRLTVL.

The V gene is TRBV7-2, the J gene TRBJ2-4; with no DNA, the TCRdb D assignment of TRBD1 cannot be verified. The CDR3 has 16 residues. The germline CDR1 and CDR2 sequences are SGHTA and FQGNSA. The CDR3 is CASTLMGGGRTNIQYF.

The chain uses TRBV2 and TRBJ2-5. Germline assignment: CDR1 SNHLY and CDR2 FYNNEI. This CDR3 has 13 amino acids. The CDR3 sequence: CASSEVSQETQYF.

V usage is TRBV5-6 and J usage is TRBJ2-7; TCRdb lists TRBD1, though no DNA is available to test this call. From germline, CDR1 is SGHDT and CDR2 YYEEEE. The CDR3 length is 15 residues. The CDR3: CASSYQTGGRWEQYF.

This chain joins TRBV5-1 and TRBJ1-2; TCRdb proposes TRBD1, but this gene call is untestable without DNA. This CDR3 has 15 amino acids. CDR1 is SGHRS, CDR2 YFSETQ, per germline. This chain's CDR3 is CASSLQTRVNYGYTF.